This T cell receptor (beta chain) was sequenced in a study of shared clonotypes between healthy human individuals. Clones were read by immunoSEQ multiplex PCR, and TCRdb kept only the in-frame ones, dropping some. The sample lists hundreds of thousands of clones; almost 97% were seen once. This clone was seen once. There were no recent acute infections or vaccinations among the donors, who were healthy HIV-negative adults. CDR1 is MNHEY and CDR2 is SVGAGI in the germline V gene. With 0 bases clipped from V and 6 bases from J, the junction kept 5 bases outside the gene matches. The CDR3 consists of 16 residues.

The chain employs TRBV6-5 and TRBJ1-6; 7 positions match TRBD1. This clonotype was obtained from a woman aged 25 to 45 in good health. Sequencing input: naive CD4+ T cells sorted from blood. Regarding subset: CD45RA+ positively selected. The DNA for the CDR3 is TGTGCCAGCAGTTACTCGAAGGGGGCCACTAATTCACCCCTCCACTTT. Amino acids: CASSYSKGATNSPLHF.